The present entry profiles one T cell receptor (beta chain) with its context. This record belongs to a study of blood T cell repertoires in COVID-19. V shed 1 base and J shed 7 bases, with 10 bases lying between them. Germline V gives CDR1 LGHNA, CDR2 YSLEER. The CDR3 sequence is 14 residues long. Participant age was roughly 18 to 90 years, and participants resided in roughly 25 US areas. Sequencing used immunoSEQ multiplex PCR; TCRdb keeps in-frame clones, though not all of them. The sample shows fewer than 400,000 clones, 80% to 90% of them seen only once. The chain uses TRBV4-3 and TRBJ2-2; a possible D gene is TRBD2 (5 bases). The clonotype originates from a woman aged 50 to 60 who had recovered from COVID-19. Sequenced sample: PBMCs or T cells enriched from blood (not recorded which). CDR3 DNA: TGCGCCAGCAGCCAAGGGGCGGCGGGCGGGGAGCTGTTTTTT. Its translation: CASSQGAAGGELFF.